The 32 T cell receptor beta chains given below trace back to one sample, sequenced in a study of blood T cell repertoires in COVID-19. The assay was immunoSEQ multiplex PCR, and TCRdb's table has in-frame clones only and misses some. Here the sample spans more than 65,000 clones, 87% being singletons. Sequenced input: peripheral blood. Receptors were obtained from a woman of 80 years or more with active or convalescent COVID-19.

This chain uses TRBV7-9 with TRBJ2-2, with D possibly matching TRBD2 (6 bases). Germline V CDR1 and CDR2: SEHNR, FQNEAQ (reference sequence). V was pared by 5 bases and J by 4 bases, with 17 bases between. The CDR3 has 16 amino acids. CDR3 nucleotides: TGTGCCAGCAGCCTACTGAGGACGGGGGTCACCGGGGAGCTGTTTTTT. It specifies CASSLLRTGVTGELFF.

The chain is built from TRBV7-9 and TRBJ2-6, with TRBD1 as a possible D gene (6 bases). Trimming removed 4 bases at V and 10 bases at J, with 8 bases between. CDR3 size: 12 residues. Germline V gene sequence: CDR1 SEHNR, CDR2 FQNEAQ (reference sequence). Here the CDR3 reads CASSSGTNVLTF. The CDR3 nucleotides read TGTGCCAGCAGCTCCGGGACAAACGTCCTGACTTTC.

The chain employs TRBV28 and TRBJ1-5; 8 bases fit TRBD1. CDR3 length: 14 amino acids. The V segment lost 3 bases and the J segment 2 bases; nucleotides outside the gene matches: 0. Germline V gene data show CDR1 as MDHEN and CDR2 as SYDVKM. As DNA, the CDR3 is TGTGCCAGCAGTTTGACAGGGGGCAATCAGCCCCAGCATTTT. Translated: CASSLTGGNQPQHF.

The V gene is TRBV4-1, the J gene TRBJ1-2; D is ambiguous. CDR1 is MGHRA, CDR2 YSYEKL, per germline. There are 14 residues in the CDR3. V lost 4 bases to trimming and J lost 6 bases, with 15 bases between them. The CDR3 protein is CASSPREGNHGYTF. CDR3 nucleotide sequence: TGCGCCAGCAGCCCCCGCGAGGGAAATCATGGCTACACCTTC.

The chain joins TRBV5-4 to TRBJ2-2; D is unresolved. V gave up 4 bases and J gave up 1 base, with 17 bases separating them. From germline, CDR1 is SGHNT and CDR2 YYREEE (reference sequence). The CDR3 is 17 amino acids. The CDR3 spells CASSPTSGGGNTGELFF. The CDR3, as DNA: TGTGCCAGCAGCCCCACATCTGGCGGCGGGAACACCGGGGAGCTGTTTTTT.

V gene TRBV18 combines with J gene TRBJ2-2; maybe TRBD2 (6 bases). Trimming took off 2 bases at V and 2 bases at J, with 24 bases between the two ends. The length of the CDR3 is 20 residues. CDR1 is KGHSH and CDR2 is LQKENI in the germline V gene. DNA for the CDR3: TGTGCCAGCTCACCATTCGGGCGGAATGGTGTTAGCGGAAACACCGGGGAGCTGTTTTTT. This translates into CASSPFGRNGVSGNTGELFF.

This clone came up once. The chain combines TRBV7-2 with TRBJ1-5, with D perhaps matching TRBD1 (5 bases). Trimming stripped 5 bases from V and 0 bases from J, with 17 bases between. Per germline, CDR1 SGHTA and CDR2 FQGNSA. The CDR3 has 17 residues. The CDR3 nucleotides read TGTGCCAGCAGCCCGGGAGGGCAGGGTTATAGCAATCAGCCCCAGCATTTT. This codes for CASSPGGQGYSNQPQHF.

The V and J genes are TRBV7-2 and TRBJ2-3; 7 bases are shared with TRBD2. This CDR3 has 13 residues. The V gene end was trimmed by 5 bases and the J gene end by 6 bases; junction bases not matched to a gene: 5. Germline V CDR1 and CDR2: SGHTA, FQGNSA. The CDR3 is CASSMGTTDTQYF. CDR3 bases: TGTGCCAGCAGCATGGGGACTACTGATACGCAGTATTTT.

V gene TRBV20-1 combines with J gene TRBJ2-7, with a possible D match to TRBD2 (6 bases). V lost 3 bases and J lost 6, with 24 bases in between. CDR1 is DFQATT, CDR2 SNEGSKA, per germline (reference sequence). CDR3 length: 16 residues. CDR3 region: CSASSVGTPSWVEQYF. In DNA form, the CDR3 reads TGCAGTGCTAGTTCAGTAGGGACTCCCTCTTGGGTCGAGCAGTACTTC.

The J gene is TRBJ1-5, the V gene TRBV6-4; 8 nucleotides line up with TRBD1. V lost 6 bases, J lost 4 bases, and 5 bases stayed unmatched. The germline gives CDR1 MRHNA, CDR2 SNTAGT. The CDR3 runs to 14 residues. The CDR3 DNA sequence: TGTGCCAGCAGAACCCAGGGGGCTAATCAGCCCCAGCATTTT. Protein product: CASRTQGANQPQHF.

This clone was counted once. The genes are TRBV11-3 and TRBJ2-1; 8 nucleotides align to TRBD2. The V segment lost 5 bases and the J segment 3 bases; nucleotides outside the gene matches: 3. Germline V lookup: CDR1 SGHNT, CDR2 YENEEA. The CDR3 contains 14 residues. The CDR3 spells CASSPGGDYNEQFF. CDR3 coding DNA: TGTGCCAGCAGCCCGGGGGGGGACTACAATGAGCAGTTCTTC.

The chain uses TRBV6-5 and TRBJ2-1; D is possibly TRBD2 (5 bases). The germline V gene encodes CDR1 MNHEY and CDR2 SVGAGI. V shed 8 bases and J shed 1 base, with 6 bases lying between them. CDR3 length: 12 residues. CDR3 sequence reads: CASGRSYNEQFF. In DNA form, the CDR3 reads TGTGCCAGCGGGAGATCCTACAATGAGCAGTTCTTC.

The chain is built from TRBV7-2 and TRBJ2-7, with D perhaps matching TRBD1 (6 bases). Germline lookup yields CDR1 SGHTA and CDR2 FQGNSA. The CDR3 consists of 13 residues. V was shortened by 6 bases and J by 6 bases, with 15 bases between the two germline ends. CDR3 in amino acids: CASSQLTGLEQYF. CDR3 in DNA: TGTGCCAGCAGTCAACTTACAGGGCTCGAGCAGTACTTC.

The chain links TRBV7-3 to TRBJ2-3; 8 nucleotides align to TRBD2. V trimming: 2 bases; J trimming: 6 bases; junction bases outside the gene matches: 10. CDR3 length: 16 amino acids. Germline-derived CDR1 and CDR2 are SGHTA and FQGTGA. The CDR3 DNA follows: TGTGCCAGCAGCTTAGGGAGCGGGGGAAGAGGGGATACGCAGTATTTT. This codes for CASSLGSGGRGDTQYF.

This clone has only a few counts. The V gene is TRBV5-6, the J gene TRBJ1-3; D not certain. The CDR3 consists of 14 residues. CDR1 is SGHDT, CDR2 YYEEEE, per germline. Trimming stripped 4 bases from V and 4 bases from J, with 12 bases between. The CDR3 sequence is CASSQGGSGNTIYF. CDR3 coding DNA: TGTGCCAGCAGCCAAGGCGGAAGCGGAAACACCATATATTTT. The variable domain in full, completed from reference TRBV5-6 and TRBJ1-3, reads DAGVTQSPTHLIKTRGQQVTLRCSPKSGHDTVSWYQQALGQGPQFIFQYYEEEERQRGNFPDRFSGHQFPNYSSELNVNALLLGDSALYLCASSQGGSGNTIYFGEGSWLTVV.

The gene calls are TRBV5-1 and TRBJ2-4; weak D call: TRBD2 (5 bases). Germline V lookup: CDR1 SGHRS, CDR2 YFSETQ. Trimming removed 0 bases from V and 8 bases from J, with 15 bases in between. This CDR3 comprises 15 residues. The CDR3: CASSLAPGFMDIQYF. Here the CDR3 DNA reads TGCGCCAGCAGCTTGGCCCCGGGGTTTATGGACATTCAGTACTTC.

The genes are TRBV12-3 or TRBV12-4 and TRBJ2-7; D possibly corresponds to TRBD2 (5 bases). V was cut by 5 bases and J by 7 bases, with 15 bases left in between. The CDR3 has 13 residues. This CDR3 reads CASSPPGPGEQYF. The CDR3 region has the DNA TGTGCCAGCAGTCCCCCGGGCCCGGGAGAGCAGTACTTC.

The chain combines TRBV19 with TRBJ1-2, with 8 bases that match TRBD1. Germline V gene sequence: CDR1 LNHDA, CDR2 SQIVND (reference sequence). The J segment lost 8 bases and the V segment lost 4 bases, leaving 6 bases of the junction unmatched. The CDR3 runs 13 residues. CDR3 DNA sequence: TGTGCCAGTAGTACCGCTACAGGGGGAGGCTACACCTTC. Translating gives CASSTATGGGYTF.

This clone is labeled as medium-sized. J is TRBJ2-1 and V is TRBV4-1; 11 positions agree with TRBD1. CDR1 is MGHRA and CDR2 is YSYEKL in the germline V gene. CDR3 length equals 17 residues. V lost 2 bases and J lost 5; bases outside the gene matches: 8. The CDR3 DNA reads TGCGCCAGCAGCCAAAAACCCGGACAGGGGGCTCACAATGAGCAGTTCTTC. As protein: CASSQKPGQGAHNEQFF.

CDR3 residues: CASLSGTGNQPQHF. CDR3 DNA sequence: TGTGCCAGCCTTAGCGGGACGGGCAATCAGCCCCAGCATTTT. The V gene is TRBV28, the J gene TRBJ1-5; weak D call: TRBD1 (5 bases). Germline lookup yields CDR1 MDHEN and CDR2 SYDVKM. V was trimmed by 8 bases and J by 2 bases, leaving 13 bases between them. The CDR3 covers 14 residues.

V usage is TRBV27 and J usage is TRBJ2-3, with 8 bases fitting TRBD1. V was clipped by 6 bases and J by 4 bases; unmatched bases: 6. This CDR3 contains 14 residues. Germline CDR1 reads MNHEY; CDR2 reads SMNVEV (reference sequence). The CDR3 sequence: CASRRQGSPDTQYF. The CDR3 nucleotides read TGTGCCAGCAGAAGACAGGGGAGCCCAGATACGCAGTATTTT.

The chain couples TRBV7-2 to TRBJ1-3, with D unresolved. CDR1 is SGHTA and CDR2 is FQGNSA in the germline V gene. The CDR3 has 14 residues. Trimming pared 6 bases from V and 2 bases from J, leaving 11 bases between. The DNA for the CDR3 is TGTGCCAGCAGGGGAGCTGGGGCTGGAAACACCATATATTTT. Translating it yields CASRGAGAGNTIYF.

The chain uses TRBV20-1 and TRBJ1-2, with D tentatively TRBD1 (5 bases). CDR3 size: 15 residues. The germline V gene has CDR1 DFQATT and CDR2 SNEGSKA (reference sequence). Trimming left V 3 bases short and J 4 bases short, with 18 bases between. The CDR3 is CSASKSPGVGYGYTF. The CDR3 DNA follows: TGCAGTGCTAGTAAAAGTCCGGGGGTTGGCTATGGCTACACCTTC.

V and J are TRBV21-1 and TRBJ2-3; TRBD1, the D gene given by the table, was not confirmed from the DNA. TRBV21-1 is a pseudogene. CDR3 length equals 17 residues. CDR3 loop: CASSKTGGTGGKDTQYF. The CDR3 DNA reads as TGTGCCAGCAGCAAAACCGGCGGGACAGGGGGTAAAGATACGCAGTATTTT.

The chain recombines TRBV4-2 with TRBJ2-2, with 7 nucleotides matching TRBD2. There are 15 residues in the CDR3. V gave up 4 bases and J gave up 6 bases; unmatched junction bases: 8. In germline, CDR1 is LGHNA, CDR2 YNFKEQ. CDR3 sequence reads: CASSLREGMAGELFF. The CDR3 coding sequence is TGTGCCAGCAGCCTTAGGGAGGGGATGGCCGGGGAGCTGTTTTTT.

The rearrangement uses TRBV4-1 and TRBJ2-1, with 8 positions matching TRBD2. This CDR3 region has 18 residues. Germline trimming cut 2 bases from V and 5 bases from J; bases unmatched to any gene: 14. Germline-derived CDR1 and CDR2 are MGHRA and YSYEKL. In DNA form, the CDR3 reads TGCGCCAGCAGCCAAATCGACTTGGGGCTAGCGGGCCACAATGAGCAGTTCTTC. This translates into CASSQIDLGLAGHNEQFF.

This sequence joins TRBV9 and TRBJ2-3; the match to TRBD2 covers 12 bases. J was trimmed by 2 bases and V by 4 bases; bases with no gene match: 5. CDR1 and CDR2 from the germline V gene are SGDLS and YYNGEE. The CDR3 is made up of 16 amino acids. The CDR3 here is CASSSGLAGPTDTQYF. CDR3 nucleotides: TGTGCCAGCAGCTCGGGACTAGCGGGCCCCACAGATACGCAGTATTTT.

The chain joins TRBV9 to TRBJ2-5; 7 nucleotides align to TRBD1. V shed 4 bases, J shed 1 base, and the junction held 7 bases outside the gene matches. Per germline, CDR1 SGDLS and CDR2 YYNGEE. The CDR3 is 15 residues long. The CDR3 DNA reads TGTGCCAGCAGCAAAGCCGACAGGGCCCAAGAGACCCAGTACTTC. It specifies CASSKADRAQETQYF.

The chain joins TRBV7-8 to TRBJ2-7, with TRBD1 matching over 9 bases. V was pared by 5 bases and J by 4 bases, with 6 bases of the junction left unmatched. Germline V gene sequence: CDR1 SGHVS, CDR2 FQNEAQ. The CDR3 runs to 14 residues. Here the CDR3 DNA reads TGTGCCAGCAGCCCCCGGACAGGGGATTACGAGCAGTACTTC. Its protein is CASSPRTGDYEQYF. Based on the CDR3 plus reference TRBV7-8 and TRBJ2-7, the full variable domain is GAGVSQSPRYKVAKRGQDVALRCDPISGHVSLFWYQQALGQGPEFLTYFQNEAQLDKSGLPSDRFFAERPEGSVSTLKIQRTQQEDSAVYLCASSPRTGDYEQYFGPGTRLTVT.

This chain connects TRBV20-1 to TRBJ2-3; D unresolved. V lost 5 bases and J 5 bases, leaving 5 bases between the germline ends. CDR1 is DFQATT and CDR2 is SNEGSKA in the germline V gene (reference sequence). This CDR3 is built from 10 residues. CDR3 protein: CSAARDTQYF. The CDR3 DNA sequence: TGCAGTGCTGCTAGAGATACGCAGTATTTT.

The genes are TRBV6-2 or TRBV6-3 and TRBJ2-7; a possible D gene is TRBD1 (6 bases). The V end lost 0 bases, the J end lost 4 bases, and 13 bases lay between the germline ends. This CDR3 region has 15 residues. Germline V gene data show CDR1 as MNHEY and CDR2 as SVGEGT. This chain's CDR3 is CASSYSIRGRYEQYF. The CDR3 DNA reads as TGTGCCAGCAGTTACTCGATCAGGGGAAGGTACGAGCAGTACTTC.

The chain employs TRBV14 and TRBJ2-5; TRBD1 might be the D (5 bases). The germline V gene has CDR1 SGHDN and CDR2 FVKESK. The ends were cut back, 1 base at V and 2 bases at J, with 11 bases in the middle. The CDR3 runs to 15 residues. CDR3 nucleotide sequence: TGTGCCAGCAGCCAAGTATCAGGGCGGCAAGAGACCCAGTACTTC. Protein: CASSQVSGRQETQYF.